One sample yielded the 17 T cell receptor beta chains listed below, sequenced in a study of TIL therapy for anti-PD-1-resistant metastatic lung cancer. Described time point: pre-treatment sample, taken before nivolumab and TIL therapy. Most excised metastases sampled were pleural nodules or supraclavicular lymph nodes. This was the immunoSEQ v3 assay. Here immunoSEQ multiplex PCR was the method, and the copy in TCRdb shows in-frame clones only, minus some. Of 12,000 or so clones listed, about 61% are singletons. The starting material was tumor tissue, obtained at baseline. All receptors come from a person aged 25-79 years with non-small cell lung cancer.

CDR3 coding DNA: TGCGCCAGCAGCCTTCCGGACAGGGTGGGCGGCTACACCTTC. Encoded protein: CASSLPDRVGGYTF. V and J are TRBV4-1 and TRBJ1-2, with 8 bases matching TRBD1. J lost 8 bases, V lost 4 bases, and 9 bases had no gene match. Germline values: CDR1 MGHRA, CDR2 YSYEKL. CDR3 length: 14 amino acids.

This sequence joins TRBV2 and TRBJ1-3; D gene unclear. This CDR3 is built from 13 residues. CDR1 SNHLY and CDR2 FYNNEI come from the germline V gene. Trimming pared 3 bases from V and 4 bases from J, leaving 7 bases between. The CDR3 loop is CASSDRSGNTIYF. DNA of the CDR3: TGTGCCAGCAGTGACAGGTCCGGAAACACCATATATTTT.

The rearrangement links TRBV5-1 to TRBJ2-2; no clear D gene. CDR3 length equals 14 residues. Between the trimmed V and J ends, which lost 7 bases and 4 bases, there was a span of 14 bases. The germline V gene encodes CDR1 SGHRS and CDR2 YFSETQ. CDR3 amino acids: CASLPRLRTGELFF. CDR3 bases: TGCGCCAGCTTGCCCCGACTCCGCACCGGGGAGCTGTTTTTT.

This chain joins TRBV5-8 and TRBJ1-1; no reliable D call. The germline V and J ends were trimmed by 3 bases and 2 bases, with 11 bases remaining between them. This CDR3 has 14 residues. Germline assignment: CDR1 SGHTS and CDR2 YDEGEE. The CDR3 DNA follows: TGTGCCAGCAGCTCCTCCTGGTTAAACACTGAAGCTTTCTTT. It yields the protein CASSSSWLNTEAFF.

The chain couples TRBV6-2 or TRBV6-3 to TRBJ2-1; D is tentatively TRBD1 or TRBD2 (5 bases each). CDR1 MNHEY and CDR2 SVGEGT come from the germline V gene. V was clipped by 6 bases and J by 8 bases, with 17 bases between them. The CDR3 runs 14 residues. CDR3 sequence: CASSSATGHDEQFF. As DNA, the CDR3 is TGTGCCAGCAGCTCCGCGACGGGGCACGATGAGCAGTTCTTC.

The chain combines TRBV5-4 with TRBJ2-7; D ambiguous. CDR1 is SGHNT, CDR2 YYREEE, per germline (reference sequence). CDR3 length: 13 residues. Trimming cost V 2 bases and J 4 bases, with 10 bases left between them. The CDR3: CASSLGIGYEQYF. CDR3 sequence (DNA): TGTGCCAGCAGCTTAGGTATAGGATACGAGCAGTACTTC.

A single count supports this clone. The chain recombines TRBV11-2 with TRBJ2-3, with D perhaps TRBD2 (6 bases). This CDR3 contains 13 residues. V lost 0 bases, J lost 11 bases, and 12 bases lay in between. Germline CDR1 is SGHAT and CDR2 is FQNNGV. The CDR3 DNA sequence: TGTGCCAGCAGCTTAGAACTGCTGGGGGGGCAGTATTTT. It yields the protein CASSLELLGGQYF.

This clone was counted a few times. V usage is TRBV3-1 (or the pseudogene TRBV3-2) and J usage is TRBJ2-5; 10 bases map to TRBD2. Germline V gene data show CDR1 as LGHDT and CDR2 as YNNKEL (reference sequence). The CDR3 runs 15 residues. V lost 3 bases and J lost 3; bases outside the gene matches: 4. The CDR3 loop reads CASSHSLAGEETQYF. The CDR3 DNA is TGTGCCAGCAGCCATAGTCTAGCGGGGGAAGAGACCCAGTACTTC.

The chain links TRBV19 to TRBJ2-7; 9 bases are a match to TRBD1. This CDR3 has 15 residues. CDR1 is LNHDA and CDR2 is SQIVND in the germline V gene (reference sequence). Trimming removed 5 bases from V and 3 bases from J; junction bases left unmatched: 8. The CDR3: CASSVPGTGIYEQYF. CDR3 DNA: TGTGCCAGTAGTGTCCCCGGGACAGGGATCTACGAGCAGTACTTC.

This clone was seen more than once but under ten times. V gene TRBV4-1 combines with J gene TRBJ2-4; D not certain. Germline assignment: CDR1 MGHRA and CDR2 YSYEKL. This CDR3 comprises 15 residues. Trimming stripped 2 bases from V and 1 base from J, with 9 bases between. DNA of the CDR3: TGCGCCAGCAGCCAAATACTACTCGCCAAAAACATTCAGTACTTC. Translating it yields CASSQILLAKNIQYF.

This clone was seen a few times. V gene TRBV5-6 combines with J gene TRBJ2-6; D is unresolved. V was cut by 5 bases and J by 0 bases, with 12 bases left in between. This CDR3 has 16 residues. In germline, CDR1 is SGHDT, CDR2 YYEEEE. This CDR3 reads CASSRPASSGANVLTF. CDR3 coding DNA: TGTGCCAGCAGTAGGCCCGCCAGCTCTGGGGCCAACGTCCTGACTTTC.

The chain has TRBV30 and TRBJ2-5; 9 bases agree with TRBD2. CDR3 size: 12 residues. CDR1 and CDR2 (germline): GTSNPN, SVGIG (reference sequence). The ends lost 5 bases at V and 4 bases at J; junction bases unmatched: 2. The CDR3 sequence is CAWAGGGETQYF. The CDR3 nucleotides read TGTGCCTGGGCGGGAGGGGGAGAGACCCAGTACTTC. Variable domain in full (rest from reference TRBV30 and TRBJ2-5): SQTIHQWPATLVQPVGSPLSLECTVEGTSNPNLYWYRQAAGRGLQLLFYSVGIGQISSEVPQNLSASRPQDRQFILSSKKLLLSDSGFYLCAWAGGGETQYFGPGTRLLVL.

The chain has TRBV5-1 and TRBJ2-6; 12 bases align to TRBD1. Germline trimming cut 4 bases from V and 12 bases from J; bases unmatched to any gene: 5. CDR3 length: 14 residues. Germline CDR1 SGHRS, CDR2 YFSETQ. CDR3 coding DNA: TGCGCCAGCAGCCCGGGGACAGGGGGCGCCGTCCTGACTTTC. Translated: CASSPGTGGAVLTF.

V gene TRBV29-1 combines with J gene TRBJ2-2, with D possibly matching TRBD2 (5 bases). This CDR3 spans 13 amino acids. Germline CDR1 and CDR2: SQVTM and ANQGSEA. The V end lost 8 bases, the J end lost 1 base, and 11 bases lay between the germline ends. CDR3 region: CSLRRENTGELFF. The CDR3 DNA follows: TGCAGCCTTAGACGGGAGAACACCGGGGAGCTGTTTTTT.

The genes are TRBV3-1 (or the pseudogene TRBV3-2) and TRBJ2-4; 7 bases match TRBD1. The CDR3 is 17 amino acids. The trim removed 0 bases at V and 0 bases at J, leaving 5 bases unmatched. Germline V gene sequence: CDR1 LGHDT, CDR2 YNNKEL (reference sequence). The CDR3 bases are TGTGCCAGCAGCCAAGATAAAGGGGGCCGAGCCAAAAACATTCAGTACTTC. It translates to CASSQDKGGRAKNIQYF.

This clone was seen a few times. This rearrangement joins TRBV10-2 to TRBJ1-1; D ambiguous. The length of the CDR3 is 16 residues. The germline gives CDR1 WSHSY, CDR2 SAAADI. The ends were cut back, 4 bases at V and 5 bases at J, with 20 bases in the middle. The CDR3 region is CASSVFRPHGETEAFF. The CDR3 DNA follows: TGCGCCAGCAGTGTTTTTCGACCACACGGGGAAACTGAAGCTTTCTTT.

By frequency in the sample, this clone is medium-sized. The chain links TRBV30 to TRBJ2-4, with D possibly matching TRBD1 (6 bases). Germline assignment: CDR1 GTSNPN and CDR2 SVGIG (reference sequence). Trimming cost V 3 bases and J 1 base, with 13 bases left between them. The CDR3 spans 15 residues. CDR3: CAWSESQGAKNIQYF. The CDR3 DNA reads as TGTGCCTGGAGCGAATCTCAGGGGGCCAAAAACATTCAGTACTTC. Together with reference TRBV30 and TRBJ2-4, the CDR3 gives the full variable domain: SQTIHQWPATLVQPVGSPLSLECTVEGTSNPNLYWYRQAAGRGLQLLFYSVGIGQISSEVPQNLSASRPQDRQFILSSKKLLLSDSGFYLCAWSESQGAKNIQYFGAGTRLSVL.